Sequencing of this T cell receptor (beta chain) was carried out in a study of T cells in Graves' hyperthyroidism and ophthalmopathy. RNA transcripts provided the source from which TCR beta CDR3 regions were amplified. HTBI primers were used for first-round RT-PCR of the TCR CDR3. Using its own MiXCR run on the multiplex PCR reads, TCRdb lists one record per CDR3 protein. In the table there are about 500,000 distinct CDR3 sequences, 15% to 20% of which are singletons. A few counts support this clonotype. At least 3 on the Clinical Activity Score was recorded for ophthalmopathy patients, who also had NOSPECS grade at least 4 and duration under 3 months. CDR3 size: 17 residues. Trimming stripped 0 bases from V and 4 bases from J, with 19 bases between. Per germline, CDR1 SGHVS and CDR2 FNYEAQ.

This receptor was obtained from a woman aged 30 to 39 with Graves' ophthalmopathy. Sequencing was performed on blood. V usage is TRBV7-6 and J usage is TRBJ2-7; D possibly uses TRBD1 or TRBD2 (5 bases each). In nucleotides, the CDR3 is TGTGCCAGCAGCTTAGCGGGTATTGGGACGTTGGCATACGAGCAGTACTTC. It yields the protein CASSLAGIGTLAYEQYF.